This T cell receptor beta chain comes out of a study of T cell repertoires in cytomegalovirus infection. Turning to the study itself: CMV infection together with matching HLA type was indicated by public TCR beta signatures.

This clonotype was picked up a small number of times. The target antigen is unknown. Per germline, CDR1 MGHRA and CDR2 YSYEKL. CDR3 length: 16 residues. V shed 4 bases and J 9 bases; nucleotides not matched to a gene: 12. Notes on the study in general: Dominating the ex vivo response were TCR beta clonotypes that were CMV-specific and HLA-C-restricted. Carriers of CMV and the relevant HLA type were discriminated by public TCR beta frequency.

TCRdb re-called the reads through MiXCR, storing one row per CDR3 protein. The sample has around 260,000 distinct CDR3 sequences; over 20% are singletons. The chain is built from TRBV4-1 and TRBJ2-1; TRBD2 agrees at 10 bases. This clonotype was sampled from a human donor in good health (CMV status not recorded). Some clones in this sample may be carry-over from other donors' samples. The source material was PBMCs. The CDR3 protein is CASSRLSGGGTTEQFF. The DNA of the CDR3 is TGCGCCAGCAGCCGTTTAAGCGGGGGGGGGACCACTGAGCAGTTCTTC.